This T cell receptor (beta chain) was obtained from a study of blood T cell repertoires in COVID-19. Whole-study context: Sample material is recorded as cDNA or gDNA derived from T cells, B-cell-depleted T cells, or PBMCs.

Germline CDR1 and CDR2: MGHRA and YSYEKL. The V end was cut by 5 bases, the J end by 4 bases, with 14 bases between. This CDR3 spans 15 amino acids. TCRdb's copy holds only in-frame clones and misses some; the assay was immunoSEQ multiplex PCR. The table lists 130,000 to 150,000 clones, roughly 79% of them singletons, with approximately 8% in the top ten. Sequenced sample: peripheral blood. The chain joins TRBV4-1 to TRBJ1-4; D perhaps matches TRBD1 (5 bases). This sequence was found in a human donor in a cohort sampled during active COVID-19. The CDR3 DNA follows: TGCGCCAGCAGCATTAACGGACACCGTAATGAAAAACTGTTTTTT. Residues: CASSINGHRNEKLFF.